This T cell receptor beta chain was recovered during a study of OX40 agonist ivuxolimab in advanced cancers. On this clone itself: Its antigen is unknown.

Findings and caveats of the study: Among expanded peripheral T cells, antigen specificity went undetermined.

Patients were ruled out by autoimmune disease history or systemic immunosuppression. Profiling relied on immunoSEQ multiplex PCR, and the TCRdb table lists in-frame clones only, not all of them. This table holds around 63,000 clones, roughly 82% found once. Source: CD4+ or CD8+ T cells sorted from blood, taken in a trial of the OX40 agonist ivuxolimab. This sequence was found in an adult with an advanced solid tumor such as melanoma, head and neck, liver or kidney cancer.

CDR3 bases: TGCGCCAGCAAAAGACAGTCTCCTAACTATGGCTACACCTTC. Its translation: CASKRQSPNYGYTF. The genes are TRBV10-1 and TRBJ1-2, with D maybe TRBD1 (5 bases). V lost 7 bases and J lost 0, with 12 bases in between. Germline V lookup: CDR1 WNHNN, CDR2 SYGVQD (reference sequence). The CDR3 totals 14 residues.